A selection of T cell receptor beta chains follows, all from one sample in a study of T cell changes during pregnancy in multiple sclerosis. Clones were sequenced by immunoSEQ multiplex PCR, and TCRdb holds only the in-frame ones, with some missing. The sample consists of about 21,000 clones, more than 85% of them appearing once. Material: CD4+ T cells from peripheral blood mononuclear cells, obtained in the third trimester of pregnancy. The receptors stem from a female donor with multiple sclerosis, enrolled in a pregnancy study. CDR3s include the opening cysteine and the closing phenylalanine or tryptophan. D genes are given only for firm matches. Clone size is stated in some rows and not others, as once, few, many or a class when expanded.

J,D,size,V,CDR3,DNA
TRBJ1-3,TRBD1,.,TRBV18,CASSQSGTGAGNTIYF,TGTGCCAGCTCACAATCCGGGACAGGGGCTGGAAACACCATATATTTT
TRBJ2-7,TRBD2,.,TRBV6-5,CASRPAGKTYEQYF,TGTGCCAGCAGGCCAGCGGGGAAAACCTACGAGCAGTACTTC
TRBJ1-1,.,once,TRBV7-9,CASSLGGGKYGTEAFF,TGTGCCAGCAGCTTAGGAGGCGGGAAGTACGGCACTGAAGCTTTCTTT
TRBJ2-2,TRBD2,once,TRBV7-3,CASSFSGGYTGELFF,TGTGCCAGCAGCTTTAGCGGGGGATACACCGGGGAGCTGTTTTTT
TRBJ2-5,.,.,TRBV5-1,CASSFLRVGETQYF,TGCGCCAGCAGCTTCCTCAGGGTGGGAGAGACCCAGTACTTC
TRBJ2-5,TRBD2,.,TRBV5-4,CASSSFWGGEETQYF,TGTGCCAGCAGCTCCTTTTGGGGGGGAGAAGAGACCCAGTACTTC
TRBJ2-7,TRBD1,.,TRBV11-3,CASSLGGQGSHEQYF,TGTGCCAGCAGCTTAGGGGGACAGGGTTCCCACGAGCAGTACTTC
TRBJ1-1,TRBD1,.,TRBV6-6,CASSSPTGANTEAFF,TGTGCCAGCAGTTCCCCCACAGGGGCGAACACTGAAGCTTTCTTT
TRBJ1-3,.,.,TRBV18,CASSPLAVADTIYF,TGTGCCAGCTCACCACTGGCGGTTGCGGACACCATATATTTT
TRBJ2-7,TRBD1,.,TRBV11-3,CASSSTTTGKNEQYF,TGTGCCAGCAGCTCCACTACGACAGGGAAGAACGAGCAGTACTTC
TRBJ1-1,TRBD1,.,TRBV5-4,CASSLDGRGTEAFF,TGTGCCAGCAGCTTGGATGGCAGGGGGACTGAAGCTTTCTTT
TRBJ1-1,.,.,TRBV5-1,CASSLDPTGTEAFF,TGCGCCAGCAGCTTGGACCCTACGGGGACTGAAGCTTTCTTT
TRBJ2-7,.,.,TRBV18,CASSPRGGAYEQYF,TGTGCCAGCTCACCGAGGGGGGGAGCCTACGAGCAGTACTTC
TRBJ2-2,.,.,TRBV5-1,CASSLIGRTGELFF,TGCGCCAGCAGCTTAATAGGGAGGACCGGGGAGCTGTTTTTT
TRBJ1-5,.,once,TRBV5-4,CASSRKGQPQHF,TGTGCCAGCAGTCGTAAGGGGCAGCCCCAGCATTTT
TRBJ1-1,TRBD1,.,TRBV28,CASSWGAGGFLNTEAFF,TGTGCCAGCAGTTGGGGGGCAGGGGGCTTCTTGAACACTGAAGCTTTCTTT
TRBJ2-2,TRBD2,.,TRBV5-5,CASSSRGGVGGELFF,TGTGCCAGCAGCTCCCGGGGGGGCGTAGGCGGGGAGCTGTTTTTT
TRBJ2-2,.,.,TRBV12-5,CASGKGSRTGELFF,TGTGCTAGTGGGAAGGGGTCCCGCACCGGGGAGCTGTTTTTT
TRBJ2-5,TRBD1,.,TRBV4-3,CASSQGGTGGWETQYF,TGCGCCAGCAGCCAGGGGGGTACAGGGGGCTGGGAGACCCAGTACTTC
TRBJ2-1,TRBD2,.,TRBV9,CASSVHPGLNEQFF,TGTGCCAGCAGCGTCCACCCGGGACTAAATGAGCAGTTCTTC
TRBJ1-4,.,.,TRBV4-3,CASSQKSGEKLFF,TGCGCCAGCAGCCAAAAAAGTGGCGAAAAACTGTTTTTT
TRBJ1-4,TRBD1,.,TRBV5-1,CASRQGAEEKLFF,TGCGCCAGTAGACAGGGGGCAGAAGAAAAACTGTTTTTT
TRBJ2-7,TRBD1,.,TRBV23-1,CASSQQTGLYEQYF,TGCGCCAGCAGTCAACAGACAGGGTTGTACGAGCAGTACTTC
TRBJ1-2,TRBD1,.,TRBV5-6,CASSHRGKDGYTF,TGTGCCAGCAGCCACAGGGGTAAGGATGGCTACACCTTC
TRBJ1-1,TRBD1,.,TRBV7-2,CASSLGTGGSEAFF,TGTGCCAGCAGCCTAGGGACAGGGGGCTCTGAAGCTTTCTTT
TRBJ1-3,.,.,TRBV18,CASSLFGLGNTIYF,TGTGCCAGCTCACTTTTCGGTCTTGGAAACACCATATATTTT
TRBJ2-1,.,.,TRBV29-1,CSGQGRASYNEQFF,TGCAGCGGCCAAGGCAGGGCCTCCTACAATGAGCAGTTCTTC
TRBJ1-1,.,.,TRBV6-5,CASSLGTNTEAFF,TGTGCCAGCAGTTTAGGGACAAACACTGAAGCTTTCTTT
TRBJ2-6,.,.,TRBV12-5,CASGPLFGVMRDSGANVLTF,TGTGCTAGTGGGCCTCTTTTCGGGGTTATGAGGGACTCTGGGGCCAACGTCCTGACTTTC
TRBJ2-1,TRBD2,.,TRBV2,CASSGGLAGYNEQFF,TGTGCCAGCAGTGGCGGACTAGCGGGTTACAATGAGCAGTTCTTC
TRBJ2-1,.,.,TRBV5-1,CASSLGRNEQFF,TGCGCCAGCAGCCTTGGGCGAAATGAGCAGTTCTTC
TRBJ1-6,.,.,TRBV19,CASVSSYNSPLHF,TGTGCCAGTGTGAGCTCCTATAATTCACCCCTCCACTTT
TRBJ2-5,TRBD2,.,TRBV28,CASSPSGGSWETQYF,TGTGCCAGCAGTCCATCGGGGGGTTCCTGGGAGACCCAGTACTTC
TRBJ1-5,TRBD1,.,TRBV7-9,CASSSGQGDQPQHF,TGTGCCAGCAGCTCGGGACAGGGGGACCAGCCCCAGCATTTT
TRBJ1-1,TRBD1,.,TRBV5-4,CASSAGQGRIASEAFF,TGTGCCAGCAGCGCAGGACAGGGAAGAATTGCGTCTGAAGCTTTCTTT
TRBJ2-1,.,.,TRBV23-1,CASSPASRGANSYNEQFF,TGCGCCAGCAGTCCGGCCTCGCGGGGCGCAAACTCCTACAATGAGCAGTTCTTC
TRBJ1-3,.,.,TRBV4-2,CASSQAAAESGNTIYF,TGTGCCAGCAGCCAAGCTGCGGCGGAGTCTGGAAACACCATATATTTT
TRBJ2-5,TRBD2,.,TRBV7-9,CACGGGEETQYF,TGTGCCTGTGGGGGAGGGGAAGAGACCCAGTACTTC